This T cell receptor (beta chain) originates from a study of OX40 agonist ivuxolimab in advanced cancers. Peripheral blood came from all dose cohorts at three timepoints. The method was immunoSEQ multiplex PCR; TCRdb's version includes in-frame clones alone and lacks a portion of them. The table includes tens of thousands of clones, about 88% detected once. A note on this clone: Its antigen is unidentified.

Germline V gene lookup returns CDR1 LNHDA and CDR2 SQIVND (reference sequence). The CDR3 extends over 14 amino acids. J lost 9 bases, V lost 9 bases, and 16 bases had no gene match. Notes on the study in general: There was clonal expansion of CD4+ and CD8+ blood T cells by week 6 at 0.1 to 3.0 mg/kg. Averaging showed that CD8+ T cells had more expanded clones than CD4+ did.

Sequences were derived from CD4+ or CD8+ T cells sorted from blood, sampled in a trial of the OX40 agonist ivuxolimab. This receptor was obtained from an adult with an advanced solid tumor such as melanoma, head and neck, liver or kidney cancer. V is TRBV19 and J is TRBJ2-7; 8 nucleotides agree with TRBD1. Here the CDR3 DNA reads TGTGCCAGGACAACCGGGACAGGAGCCGGAGGGCAGTACTTC. It specifies CARTTGTGAGGQYF. Filled out from reference TRBV19 and TRBJ2-7, the complete variable domain reads DGGITQSPKYLFRKEGQNVTLSCEQNLNHDAMYWYRQDPGQGLRLIYYSQIVNDFQKGDIAEGYSVSREKKESFPLTVTSAQKNPTAFYLCARTTGTGAGGQYFGPGTRLTVT.